This T cell receptor (beta chain) was obtained from a study of monozygotic twins with inflammatory bowel disease. TCRdb re-called the 5' RACE reads; every CDR3 protein appears as one record, without DNA. The listing records some 300,000 distinct CDR3 sequences. This CDR3 spans 16 amino acids. CDR1 and CDR2 from the germline V gene are LGHNA and YNFKEQ. This clonotype was sampled from a human donor with ulcerative colitis or Crohn's disease, or a healthy co-twin of an affected twin (not recorded which). This chain connects TRBV4-2 to TRBJ2-4. Sequencing input: blood. The CDR3 spells CASSQERTVAKNIQYF.